The clone carrying this TCR beta chain was counted a single time. Its antigen remains unknown. This sample stems from a study of T cell responses to AZD1222 COVID-19 vaccine. Second doses at about 4 or about 12 weeks were pooled. CDR1 SGHNT and CDR2 YYREEE come from the germline V gene (reference sequence). Trimming pared 4 bases from V and 5 bases from J, leaving 24 bases between. The CDR3 spans 17 residues. The method was immunoSEQ multiplex PCR; TCRdb's version includes in-frame clones alone and lacks a portion of them. The data show around 99,000 clones, roughly nine tenths seen once. General study points: Spike was spanned by vaccine-associated CD4 TCRs, with dominance at 160-218 and 743-854. Mostly white British, mostly female donors; authors suggested clonal diversity may be underestimated. Increased Spike-specific TCR breadth and depth were observed after two AZD1222 doses.

V gene TRBV5-4 combines with J gene TRBJ1-1, with D maybe TRBD1 (5 bases). The sample here was peripheral blood, taken 28 days after the second AZD1222 dose. The TCR sequence derives from an adult who received the AZD1222 COVID-19 vaccine. The CDR3 region has the DNA TGTGCCAGCAGCACCCCGACAAGGGGCGAAGGTGGTACTGAAGCTTTCTTT. Amino acid sequence: CASSTPTRGEGGTEAFF.